The 13 T cell receptor beta chains in this list originate from one sample, sequenced in a study of neoadjuvant anti-PD-1 for oral cavity cancer. The protocol was immunoSEQ multiplex PCR, while the TCRdb copy is restricted to in-frame clones and leaves out a portion. The table has roughly 9,600 clones, 66% seen once; the top ten hold around 3.7%. Regarding time point: after neoadjuvant nivolumab, at surgical resection. Sequencing was performed on PBMCs, taken after nivolumab (anti-PD-1) treatment. The receptors were gathered from a person aged 40 to 85 with oral cavity squamous cell carcinoma.

The J gene is TRBJ2-6, the V gene TRBV4-2; D is undetermined. V was clipped by 6 bases and J by 0 bases, with 3 bases between them. The germline V gene encodes CDR1 LGHNA and CDR2 YNFKEQ. There are 13 residues in the CDR3. The CDR3 sequence: CASRDSGANVLTF. For the CDR3, the DNA is TGTGCCAGCAGGGACTCTGGGGCCAACGTCCTGACTTTC.

The CDR3 sequence is CASNSAQETQYF. CDR3 coding DNA: TGTGCCAGCAATTCGGCTCAAGAGACCCAGTACTTC. This chain connects TRBV6-1 to TRBJ2-5, with D unclear. Germline-derived CDR1 and CDR2 are MNHNS and SASEGT. V lost 7 bases and J 2 bases, leaving 8 bases between the germline ends. This CDR3 contains 12 residues.

This clone was found once. This sequence joins TRBV27 and TRBJ1-4, with D unclear. Germline V gene lookup returns CDR1 MNHEY and CDR2 SMNVEV (reference sequence). The CDR3 is made up of 13 amino acids. V shed 8 bases and J shed 7 bases, with 14 bases lying between them. CDR3 protein: CASRPSPGEKLFF. In DNA, the CDR3 is TGTGCCAGCCGGCCCTCGCCGGGTGAAAAACTGTTTTTT.

The chain carries TRBV11-2 and TRBJ2-1; 9 bases match TRBD2. J was trimmed by 1 base and V by 5 bases; bases with no gene match: 3. CDR1 SGHAT and CDR2 FQNNGV come from the germline V gene. This CDR3 has 15 residues. DNA for the CDR3: TGTGCCAGCAGCGTGACTAGCGGTTCCTACAATGAGCAGTTCTTC. This translates into CASSVTSGSYNEQFF. Full variable domain (remainder filled in from reference TRBV11-2 and TRBJ2-1): EAGVAQSPRYKIIEKRQSVAFWCNPISGHATLYWYQQILGQGPKLLIQFQNNGVVDDSQLPKDRFSAERLKGVDSTLKIQPAKLEDSAVYLCASSVTSGSYNEQFFGPGTRLTVL.

Here the CDR3 DNA reads TGCAGCGAGAGATTAACAGGGGGGCTAGAAGCTTTCTTT. Amino acid sequence: CSERLTGGLEAFF. V and J are TRBV29-1 and TRBJ1-1; 8 bases are a match to TRBD1. With 7 bases clipped from V and 8 bases from J, the junction kept 12 bases outside the gene matches. CDR3 length: 13 amino acids. Germline V lookup: CDR1 SQVTM, CDR2 ANQGSEA.

The V gene is TRBV4-1, the J gene TRBJ1-1; D may be TRBD1 (5 bases). The CDR3 is made up of 14 amino acids. Germline CDR1 is MGHRA and CDR2 is YSYEKL. Trimming cost V 1 base and J 3 bases, with 9 bases left between them. The CDR3 DNA reads as TGCGCCAGCAGCCAAGTAATGGGGGACACTGAAGCTTTCTTT. Translation gives CASSQVMGDTEAFF.

The rearrangement joins TRBV7-2 to TRBJ1-2; no reliable D call. The CDR3 is 13 amino acids. CDR1 is SGHTA, CDR2 FQGNSA, per germline. With 1 base removed from V and 14 bases from J, the gap between germline ends came to 17 bases. CDR3: CASSLDGYPFGTF. In DNA form, the CDR3 reads TGTGCCAGCAGCTTAGACGGATATCCTTTCGGAACCTTC.

In its sample, this clone was seen a few times. V usage is TRBV21-1 and J usage is TRBJ2-2; the table assigns TRBD2, which was not confirmed against the DNA. TRBV21-1 is tagged as a pseudogene. The CDR3 is 10 amino acids. CDR3 region: CASSKIRLFF. In nucleotides, the CDR3 is TGTGCCAGCAGCAAGATTAGGCTGTTTTTT.

The V call is TRBV5-1, the J call TRBJ2-7; 9 nucleotides line up with TRBD2. The CDR3 loop spans 15 amino acids. The germline CDR1 and CDR2 sequences are SGHRS and YFSETQ. V lost 4 bases and J lost 3; bases outside the gene matches: 8. CDR3 bases: TGCGCCAGCAGCGCTCGGGGAGCGGGGGGCTACGAGCAGTACTTC. This codes for CASSARGAGGYEQYF.

Notes on this clone: A read error may produce the germline difference seen at one junction end. This sample also contains other DNA sequences that code for the same CDR3. V and J are TRBV5-4 and TRBJ2-7; possible D gene TRBD1, 6 bases. Germline-derived CDR1 and CDR2 are SGHNT and YYREEE (reference sequence). This CDR3 contains 15 residues. CDR3: CASSLSGGQFYEQYF. In nucleotides, the CDR3 is TGCGCCAGCAGCCTGTCTGGCGGACAGTTCTACGAGCAGTACTTC.

The chain recombines TRBV2 with TRBJ1-1; possibly TRBD1 for D (5 bases). The germline gives CDR1 SNHLY, CDR2 FYNNEI. V was cut by 4 bases and J by 0 bases, with 15 bases left in between. This CDR3 is built from 16 residues. The CDR3 loop is CASSGGGGMMNTEAFF. The CDR3 DNA reads TGTGCCAGCAGTGGCGGGGGGGGAATGATGAACACTGAAGCTTTCTTT.

The CDR3 sequence is CASSLDHSPNYGYTF. The DNA of the CDR3 is TGTGCCAGCAGCTTGGACCACAGTCCTAACTATGGCTACACCTTC. The V and J genes are TRBV5-6 and TRBJ1-2; D gene uncertain. V gave up 0 bases and J gave up 0 bases, with 9 bases separating them. The CDR3 is 15 amino acids. The germline CDR1 and CDR2 sequences are SGHDT and YYEEEE.

The chain employs TRBV9 and TRBJ2-2; the match to TRBD2 covers 14 bases. From germline, CDR1 is SGDLS and CDR2 YYNGEE. The CDR3 runs 20 residues. V shed 0 bases and J 4 bases; nucleotides not matched to a gene: 11. The CDR3 is CASSVVRLAGGPGSTGELFF. The DNA for the CDR3 is TGTGCCAGCAGCGTAGTTCGACTAGCGGGAGGGCCGGGGTCCACCGGGGAGCTGTTTTTT.